Following are 14 T cell receptor beta chains from one sample sequenced in a study of tumor and adjacent non-tumor tissue in lung cancer (dated by TCRdb to the late 2010s). RNA was isolated from bulk unsorted tissue, and RNA quality was assessed with a NanoDrop ND-1000 and an Agilent 2100. The receptor library was made with multiplex PCR. TCRdb names Illumina HiSeq 2500 as the instrument used. TCRbeta libraries were built by three rounds of nested PCR using primers (Table S4), following protocols modified from ARM-PCR. TCRdb reworked the public reads: Q25 trimming with fastp, MiXCR clone assembly, productive beta chains retained. A single entry per CDR3 protein holds the most common genes and DNA from its merged rows. In this sample the table shows over 60,000 distinct CDR3 sequences, over 75% of which occur a single time. The ten largest account for less than 15% of the sample. Sequenced material: lung tumor tissue. The receptors shown here come from a woman aged 50 to 65 with non-small cell lung cancer.

This clonotype was found once. One end of the junction is discordant with germline, which a read error may explain. The V gene is TRBV20-1, the J gene TRBJ2-1; D possibly corresponds to TRBD2 (5 bases). CDR1 and CDR2 (germline): DFQATT, SNEGSKA (reference sequence). The CDR3 loop spans 11 amino acids. CDR3 DNA: TGCAGTGCTAGAGATGAGGGTGAGCAGTTATTC. Amino acids: CSARDEGEQLF.

The V call is TRBV11-2, the J call TRBJ1-1, with D hard to call. The length of the CDR3 is 15 residues. The V end lost 3 bases, the J end lost 5 bases, and 16 bases lay between the germline ends. Per the germline V gene, CDR1 is SGHAT and CDR2 is FQNNGV. The CDR3 sequence: CASSLDPSPYTEAFF. CDR3 DNA: TGTGCCAGCAGCTTGGATCCCAGCCCATATACTGAAGCTTTCTTT.

As to this clonotype: One end of the junction does not line up with germline, which may come from a read error. This chain joins TRBV20-1 and TRBJ2-7; weak D call: TRBD1 (6 bases). CDR1 is DFQATT, CDR2 SNEGSKA, per germline (reference sequence). The CDR3 loop spans 13 amino acids. The chain's CDR3 is CSVRESRGREQYF. The CDR3 coding sequence is TGCAGTGTTAGGGAGAGCAGGGGCCGCGAGCAGTATTTC.

Notes on this clonotype: An end of the junction does not agree with germline; a read error may underlie this. The chain carries TRBV4-1 and TRBJ1-5; 8 bases are shared with TRBD1. The length of the CDR3 is 16 residues. From germline, CDR1 is MGHRA and CDR2 YSYEKL. CDR3 residues: CASSQKTGVGNQSQHF. CDR3 bases: TGCGCCAGCAGTCAAAAGACAGGGGTTGGCAATCAGTCCCAGCATTTT.

Comment on this clonotype: At one end the junction does not follow the germline gene, possibly because of a read error. This rearrangement joins TRBV6-1 to TRBJ2-7; 7 bases fit TRBD1. CDR3 size: 15 residues. Germline CDR1 is MNHNS and CDR2 is SASEGT. Here the CDR3 DNA reads TGTGCCAGCAGTGAAAGCAGGGGGAATAACGACGAGCAGTGCTTC. Its translation: CASSESRGNNDEQCF.

A word on this clonotype: Relative to the germline gene, one junction end is altered; a read error may explain this. This chain connects TRBV20-1 to TRBJ2-3; a possible D gene is TRBD1 (5 bases). Germline lookup yields CDR1 DFQATT and CDR2 SNEGSKA (reference sequence). CDR3 length: 13 amino acids. This chain's CDR3 is CSASVDSADRQYF. In DNA, the CDR3 is TGCAGTGCTAGTGTTGACAGCGCAGATAGGCAGTATTTT.

Of note for this clonotype: This may come from a read error, since a much larger clone is one base off. The chain joins TRBV5-8 to TRBJ1-2; tentative D call: TRBD1 (6 bases). The CDR3 has 14 residues. In germline, CDR1 is SGHTS, CDR2 YDEGEE. Deletions cut 4 bases from V and 1 base from J, with 11 bases between. In DNA form, the CDR3 reads TGTGCCAGCAGCATGGGGGCCGGTAACTATGGCTACACCTTC. It yields the protein CASSMGAGNYGYTF.

The sample holds one count of this clonotype. An end of the junction does not agree with germline; a read error may underlie this. The chain recombines TRBV20-1 with TRBJ2-1; TRBD2 agrees at 7 bases. The CDR3 spans 14 residues. Germline values: CDR1 DFQATT, CDR2 SNEGSKA (reference sequence). The CDR3 DNA reads TGCAGTGCTAGAGATCGACTGGGGGGGAATGAGCGGTTCTTC. Amino acids: CSARDRLGGNERFF.

This clonotype was detected once. V gene TRBV6-1 combines with J gene TRBJ1-1; possibly TRBD1 for D (5 bases). The germline V gene encodes CDR1 MNHNS and CDR2 SASEGT. The CDR3 sequence is 13 residues long. The CDR3 DNA is TGTGTTAGCAGTGAAGCGCAGGGACGTGAAGCTTTCTTT. Protein product: CVSSEAQGREAFF.

At least ten counts were recorded for this clonotype. An end of the junction differs from the germline gene, which may be a read error. The rearrangement joins TRBV28 to TRBJ1-5; 8 nucleotides match TRBD1. Germline loops: CDR1 MDHEN, CDR2 SYDVKM. The length of the CDR3 is 14 residues. Written as DNA, the CDR3 is TGTGTCAGCAGTACCCCCGACAGGGGACAGCCCCAGCATTTT. Its translation is CVSSTPDRGQPQHF.

This clonotype was seen more than once but under ten times. Possible read error: a much larger clone is one base away. The CDR3 DNA is TGTGCCAGCAGCTTAACCCAGCAATCCCAGTACTTC. The encoded protein is CASSLTQQSQYF. J is TRBJ2-5 and V is TRBV7-9; D remains ambiguous. The CDR3 has 12 amino acids. Trimming shortened V by 2 bases and J by 9 bases, and 10 bases separated the two germline ends. CDR1 and CDR2 from the germline V gene are SEHNR and FQNEAQ (reference sequence).

This chain connects TRBV11-2 to TRBJ1-1; D is perhaps TRBD1 (6 bases). The CDR3 covers 16 residues. Between the trimmed V and J ends, which lost 9 bases and 3 bases, there was a span of 23 bases. Per germline, CDR1 SGHAT and CDR2 FQNNGV. The CDR3 nucleotides are TGTGCCAGAAGCCTACGTACACGACAGGCCGACACTGAAGCTTTCTTT. It yields the protein CARSLRTRQADTEAFF. The entire variable domain, with the rest obtained from reference TRBV11-2 and TRBJ1-1, is as follows: EAGVAQSPRYKIIEKRQSVAFWCNPISGHATLYWYQQILGQGPKLLIQFQNNGVVDDSQLPKDRFSAERLKGVDSTLKIQPAKLEDSAVYLCARSLRTRQADTEAFFGQGTRLTVV.

This clonotype was observed once. No conserved phenylalanine or tryptophan ends this CDR3, so it is likely a read error. The DNA is left out, because the CDR3 cannot be placed on it with certainty; the CDR3 is given as TCRdb lists it. V gene TRBV11-1 combines with J gene TRBJ2-7; the DNA was not compared with TRBD1, the D call given in the table. Germline V gene lookup returns CDR1 SGHAT and CDR2 FQDESV (reference sequence). Counting both end residues, the CDR3 totals 15 amino acids. CDR3 residues: CVSSYEIVTDYEQYI.

Notes on this clonotype: A junction end diverges from the germline sequence, so it may reflect a read error. The chain recombines TRBV11-1 with TRBJ2-3, with 7 positions matching TRBD1. Per the germline V gene, CDR1 is SGHAT and CDR2 is FQDESV (reference sequence). The CDR3 is made up of 13 amino acids. The CDR3 sequence is CPSRATGMDTQYF. The DNA for the CDR3 is TGCCCCAGCAGAGCGACAGGGATGGATACGCAGTATTTT.